The sequence of this T cell receptor beta chain was determined in a study of T cells in Graves' hyperthyroidism and ophthalmopathy. Study-level information: Peripheral blood sampling occurred at initial diagnosis, before any treatment.

From germline, CDR1 is PRHDT and CDR2 FYEKMQ (reference sequence). The CDR3 sequence is 15 residues long. V was shortened by 5 bases and J by 0 bases, with 11 bases between the two germline ends. It was RNA transcripts that yielded the amplified TCR beta CDR3 regions. Using the HTBI primer set, a first-round RT-PCR was run on the TCR CDR3. TCRdb processed the multiplex PCR reads anew with MiXCR; each CDR3 protein has one entry. The table has hundreds of thousands of distinct CDR3 sequences, approximately 24% seen once. This clonotype has a handful of counts. Patients affected by ophthalmopathy presented a Clinical Activity Score of at least 3, a NOSPECS grade of at least 4, and disease duration below 3 months. Any patient presenting with uncontrolled infection, other autoimmune disease, pregnancy or lactation was left out. The PBMCs studied were ones that came from 8 to 10 ml fresh peripheral blood.

The chain couples TRBV13 to TRBJ2-4; no clear D gene. The material sequenced was blood. The TCR originated in a woman aged 40 to 50 with Graves' ophthalmopathy. As DNA, the CDR3 is TGTGCCAGCAGCCCCGAGTCCTTAGCCAAAAACATTCAGTACTTC. It is translated as CASSPESLAKNIQYF.